This T cell receptor beta chain was sequenced in a study of T cells in Graves' hyperthyroidism and ophthalmopathy (dated by TCRdb to between 2019 and 2020). About the investigation overall: Peripheral blood samples were taken at the time of initial diagnosis, prior to any treatment. A discovery cohort of about a hundred patients, approximately 45 with Graves' ophthalmopathy and more than 55 with stable Graves' hyperthyroidism, was used to find distinguishing TCR V-J signatures. Prospective prediction of ophthalmopathy was tested in an independent validation cohort consisting of 18 to 20 hyperthyroidism patients and approximately 16 patients who later progressed to ophthalmopathy. The 75 to 100 discovery patients were randomly split 7:3 into training and test sets. Thyroid tissue and blood T-cell repertoires from six Graves' hyperthyroidism patients were also compared in the study. After sampling, hyperthyroidism patients received methimazole starting at 30 mg daily, and ophthalmopathy patients received high-dose intravenous methylprednisolone. According to the paper, TCR Vbeta CDR3 sequencing was carried out on some 130 peripheral blood samples, which came from some 41 ophthalmopathy, under 85 hyperthyroidism and some 17 progressor patients.

Ophthalmopathy patients had moderately to severely active disease, with a Clinical Activity Score of 3 or more, a NOSPECS grade of 4 or more, and a disease duration of less than 3 months. Patients with uncontrolled infections, other autoimmune diseases, pregnancy or lactation were excluded. Diagnoses were established on the basis of clinical symptoms, serum thyroxine and TRAb, thyroid ultrasound, and orbital computed tomography. PBMCs were isolated from about 9.1 ml of fresh peripheral blood by Ficoll-Paque density gradient centrifugation. Total RNA was extracted using Trizol reagent, and RNA quality was assessed on an Agilent 2100 Bioanalyzer. The CDR3 contains 14 residues, cysteine and phenylalanine counted. The read is trimmed to its CDR3 DNA, 42 bases read in frame from base 1. The germline V gene encodes CDR1 SGHTA and CDR2 FQGNSA. Between the V and J ends, shortened by 8 bases and 1 base respectively, the junction contains 15 bases.

Broad study findings and their caveats: Most expanded thyroid clonotypes (frequency above 0.001) were also found in blood, which suggests that blood repertoires may mirror thyroid immune responses. No statistical method was used to fix the sample size in advance, and group allocation was not hidden from the investigators. Ophthalmopathy was separated from stable hyperthyroidism by a 13 V-J signature model, with just over 85% sensitivity and about 84% specificity obtained in cross-validation and 80%/75% obtained in testing. In validation, the model predicted progression to ophthalmopathy with 60% to 71% sensitivity and about 73% specificity, a median of roughly seven months before onset.

In its sample, this clonotype was seen many times. What this receptor recognizes is not known. Base qualities are not recorded, but no much larger clone differs from it by a single base. The TCR beta CDR3 regions were amplified from the RNA transcripts. The first round of RT-PCR for the TCR CDR3 was performed with the HTBI primer set and the Qiagen OneStep RT-PCR kit. Libraries were constructed in a second round of multiplex PCR, after which size selection and purification were carried out. The libraries were sequenced on an Illumina HiSeq2000 using paired-end 100 bp reads. The published analysis was carried out like this. SOAPnuke was used to process the raw data, with reads discarded if the reads contained adapters or uncalled bases, had a mean Phred below 15, or lacked an exact constant-primer or identifier match. COPE v1.2.5 was used to merge the high-quality paired reads, and each unique nucleotide sequence was defined as a clonotype. MiTCR v1.1 was used to align clonotypes to the IMGT TRBV, TRBD and TRBJ reference segments. Analysis was restricted to V-J combinations with a frequency above 0.0001, which covered approximately 99% of repertoires. The TCS score was defined as F50 (clonal expansion) divided by E x V (chaos), with BLOSUM62-based TCRdist calculated between CDR3 peptides within each V-J. Welch's t-statistics and random forest reduced approximately 520 V-J features to 13, which were used in a naive Bayes classifier (R e1071). TCRdb redid the processing of the public reads, applying fastp at Q25 and MiXCR, and retained in-frame beta chains. Rows are combined by CDR3 protein, so each entry shows the most common genes and DNA. The V and J calls shown here were made by TCRdb, not taken from the authors' results. The sample table records about 480,000 distinct CDR3 sequences; approximately 24% of these occur just once. The ten largest clones take up roughly 10% of the sample.

The source of this sequence is a woman aged 30 to 39 with Graves' ophthalmopathy. Source material: blood. The chain is assembled from TRBV7-2 and TRBJ2-7, with no reliable assignment of the D segment. The CDR3 sequence is CASSFEATSYEQYF. The nucleotides read TGTGCCAGCTCCTTTGAAGCAACTTCCTACGAGCAGTACTTC.